The clone carrying this T cell receptor beta chain came up a few times. This sample was included in a study of T cell repertoires in cytomegalovirus infection. Study details: Public TCR beta signatures provided an indication of both CMV infection and a matching HLA type.

One entry per CDR3 protein results from TCRdb running MiXCR on the reads. Counted here are about 440,000 distinct CDR3 sequences, about 33% occurring once; the ten biggest clones make up about 13%. Germline lookup yields CDR1 MNHNS and CDR2 SASEGT. The CDR3 length is 14 residues. The V segment lost 5 bases and the J segment 6 bases; nucleotides outside the gene matches: 6. Sequencing used PBMCs. The chain links TRBV6-1 to TRBJ2-2; TRBD1 aligns across 7 bases. The origin of this receptor is a human donor in good health (CMV status not recorded). Some clones in this sample may be carry-over from other donors' samples. CDR3 in DNA: TGTGCCAGCAGTTTCTCAGGGGGTTCCGGGGAGCTGTTTTTT. This sequence encodes CASSFSGGSGELFF.